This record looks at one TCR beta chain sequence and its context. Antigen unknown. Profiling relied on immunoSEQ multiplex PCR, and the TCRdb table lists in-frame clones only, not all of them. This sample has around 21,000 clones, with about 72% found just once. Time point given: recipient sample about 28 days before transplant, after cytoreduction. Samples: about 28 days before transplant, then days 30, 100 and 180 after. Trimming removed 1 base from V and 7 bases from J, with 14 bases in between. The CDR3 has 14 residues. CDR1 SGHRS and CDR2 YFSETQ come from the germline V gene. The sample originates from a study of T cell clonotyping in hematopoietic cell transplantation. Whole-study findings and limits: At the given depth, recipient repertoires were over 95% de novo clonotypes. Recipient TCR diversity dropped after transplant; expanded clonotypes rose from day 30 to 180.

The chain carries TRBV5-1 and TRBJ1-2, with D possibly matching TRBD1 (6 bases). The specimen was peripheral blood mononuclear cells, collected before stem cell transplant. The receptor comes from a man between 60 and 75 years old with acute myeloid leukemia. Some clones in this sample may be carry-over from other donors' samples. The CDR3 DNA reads TGCGCCAGCAGCTTGACACAGGGCGGGGGTGGCTACACCTTC. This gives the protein CASSLTQGGGGYTF. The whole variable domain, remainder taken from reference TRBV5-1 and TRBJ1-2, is KAGVTQTPRYLIKTRGQQVTLSCSPISGHRSVSWYQQTPGQGLQFLFEYFSETQRNKGNFPGRFSGRQFSNSRSEMNVSTLELGDSALYLCASSLTQGGGGYTFGSGTRLTVV.